This entry lists 20 T cell receptor beta chains sequenced from one sample in a study of spatial heterogeneity in lung cancer (dated by TCRdb to the late 2010s). The sample's time point label is to be understood as: blood at routine non-recurrence follow-up after resection. Library method: 5' RACE. The instrument was a NextSeq 500. In-frame beta chains were kept once TCRdb had trimmed the public reads at Q25 with fastp and called clones with MiXCR. Duplicate CDR3 protein sequences are folded into a single record with the most common DNA and genes. The sample table lists roughly 72,000 distinct CDR3 sequences, over 7% of them with a count of one. The ten most abundant clones make up 1.9% of the sample. Source: PBMCs, taken at follow-up. The source is a female donor with early-stage non-small cell lung cancer.

A remark on this clonotype: An end of the junction differs from the germline gene, which may be a read error. V gene TRBV7-9 combines with J gene TRBJ2-6; D uncertain. The CDR3 loop spans 13 amino acids. CDR1 and CDR2 (germline): SEHNR, FQNEAQ (reference sequence). The CDR3 loop is CASSFSGTNVLTF. The CDR3, as DNA: TGTGCCAGCTCATTCTCTGGGACCAACGTCCTGACTTTC.

Only a few counts were recorded for this clonotype. The chain joins TRBV28 to TRBJ2-2; no definite D call. V was trimmed by 7 bases and J by 8 bases, leaving 17 bases between them. Germline-derived CDR1 and CDR2 are MDHEN and SYDVKM. The CDR3 extends over 14 amino acids. CDR3 region: CASTLPYLGGELFF. DNA of the CDR3: TGTGCCAGCACCCTCCCCTATCTTGGGGGGGAGCTGTTTTTT. Using reference TRBV28 and TRBJ2-2 for the parts outside the CDR3, the full variable domain is DVKVTQSSRYLVKRTGEKVFLECVQDMDHENMFWYRQDPGLGLRLIYFSYDVKMKEKGDIPEGYSVSREKKERFSLILESASTNQTSMYLCASTLPYLGGELFFGEGSRLTVL.

The sample holds a few counts of this clonotype. This chain links TRBV24-1 with TRBJ2-2, with TRBD1 matching 11 bases. V lost 4 bases, J lost 7 bases, and 7 bases stayed unmatched. CDR1 is KGHDR and CDR2 is SFDVKD in the germline V gene. CDR3 length equals 16 residues. The CDR3 here is CATSDRGQGGFGELFF. CDR3 coding DNA: TGTGCCACCAGTGACCGGGGACAGGGGGGTTTCGGGGAGCTGTTTTTT.

This clonotype has ten or more counts. The chain employs TRBV6-5 and TRBJ1-2, with a possible D match to TRBD1 (6 bases). Trimming removed 5 bases from V and 8 bases from J, with 9 bases in between. CDR3 size: 11 residues. Germline V gene sequence: CDR1 MNHEY, CDR2 SVGAGI. The CDR3 is CASSQGSGYTF. The CDR3 DNA follows: TGTGCCAGCAGTCAGGGGAGCGGCTACACCTTC.

This clonotype has only a few counts. V usage is TRBV14 and J usage is TRBJ1-1; D ambiguous. The germline CDR1 and CDR2 sequences are SGHDN and FVKESK. This CDR3 region has 15 residues. V lost 0 bases, J lost 0 bases, and 8 bases lay in between. CDR3: CASSQDLGLNTEAFF. In DNA, the CDR3 is TGTGCCAGCAGCCAAGATTTGGGGTTGAACACTGAAGCTTTCTTT.

This clonotype was seen only a few times. Here the CDR3 DNA reads TGTGCCAGCAGGGAGGGGAGGCCCCCCGGGACATCGCACTACGAGCAGTACTTC. It codes for CASREGRPPGTSHYEQYF. J is TRBJ2-7 and V is TRBV6-2 or TRBV6-3; either TRBD1 or TRBD2 may fit D (6 bases each). Germline CDR1 and CDR2: MNHEY and SVGEGT. Trimming removed 6 bases from V and 3 bases from J, with 27 bases in between. The CDR3 covers 18 residues.

This clonotype was detected only a few times. This rearrangement joins TRBV29-1 to TRBJ2-7; possible D gene TRBD2, 6 bases. The length of the CDR3 is 13 residues. Germline lookup yields CDR1 SQVTM and CDR2 ANQGSEA. Trimming pared 7 bases from V and 5 bases from J, leaving 18 bases between. The DNA of the CDR3 is TGCAGCGGGGGGGATGGGTACAACCACGAGCAGTACTTC. It encodes CSGGDGYNHEQYF.

The rearrangement joins TRBV6-5 to TRBJ1-3; D remains unclear. Germline V lookup: CDR1 MNHEY, CDR2 SVGAGI. This CDR3 contains 15 residues. Trimming removed 0 bases from V and 4 bases from J, with 10 bases in between. CDR3 sequence reads: CASSYSTELGNTIYF. Written as DNA, the CDR3 is TGTGCCAGCAGTTACTCGACCGAACTCGGAAACACCATATATTTT.

This clonotype was observed many times. The chain joins TRBV28 to TRBJ2-5; D is possibly TRBD1 (6 bases). Germline V CDR1 and CDR2: MDHEN, SYDVKM. Trimming cost V 7 bases and J 5 bases, with 20 bases left between them. The CDR3 spans 15 residues. CDR3 residues: CASNRWQGLEETQYF. The CDR3 nucleotides are TGTGCCAGCAACCGTTGGCAGGGGCTGGAGGAGACCCAGTACTTC.

This clonotype was picked up many times. The chain employs TRBV29-1 and TRBJ2-2; 10 nucleotides align to TRBD1. Germline values: CDR1 SQVTM, CDR2 ANQGSEA. The CDR3 has 17 amino acids. J gave up 3 bases and V 3 bases, and 10 bases lay outside the gene matches. The CDR3 reads CSVEIWGDRGYTGELFF. The CDR3 coding sequence is TGCAGCGTTGAGATATGGGGGGACAGGGGTTACACCGGGGAGCTGTTTTTT.

This clonotype was seen ten or more times. J is TRBJ2-3 and V is TRBV7-2; TRBD1 matches at 7 bases. Germline assignment: CDR1 SGHTA and CDR2 FQGNSA. The CDR3 sequence is 14 residues long. V was pared by 10 bases and J by 3 bases, with 10 bases of the junction left unmatched. DNA of the CDR3: TGTGCCACCCGCCGGGCAGGGGGTACAGATACGCAGTATTTT. It translates to CATRRAGGTDTQYF.

This clonotype was seen ten or more times. V is TRBV6-5 and J is TRBJ2-1; TRBD2 matches at 11 bases. The J segment lost 14 bases and the V segment lost 6 bases, leaving 9 bases of the junction unmatched. Germline loops: CDR1 MNHEY, CDR2 SVGAGI. The CDR3 covers 13 residues. CDR3 amino acids: CASRLAGARMEFF. The CDR3 DNA reads TGTGCCAGCAGACTAGCGGGAGCACGGATGGAGTTCTTC.

This clonotype turned up a few times. This chain joins TRBV20-1 and TRBJ2-1; the D is unclear. The CDR3 extends over 17 amino acids. Deletions cut 0 bases from V and 0 bases from J, with 15 bases between. CDR1 is DFQATT and CDR2 is SNEGSKA in the germline V gene (reference sequence). The DNA of the CDR3 is TGCAGTGCTAGAGATATCGGGCCCGCCAGCTCCTACAATGAGCAGTTCTTC. This translates into CSARDIGPASSYNEQFF.

The chain combines TRBV27 with TRBJ2-2; D ambiguous. The CDR3 spans 14 residues. Trimming pared 5 bases from V and 6 bases from J, leaving 13 bases between. Per germline, CDR1 MNHEY and CDR2 SMNVEV (reference sequence). CDR3 region: CASSPGPFAGELFF. The CDR3 bases are TGTGCCAGCAGTCCCGGACCCTTCGCCGGGGAGCTGTTTTTT.

This clonotype was recorded many times. The chain has TRBV7-9 and TRBJ2-5; D is uncertain. CDR1 SEHNR and CDR2 FQNEAQ come from the germline V gene (reference sequence). V lost 6 bases and J lost 6, with 11 bases in between. This CDR3 has 12 amino acids. For the CDR3, the DNA is TGTGCCAGCAGTCTAACGGCGAAGACCCAGTACTTC. Translated, it gives CASSLTAKTQYF.

The rearrangement links TRBV20-1 to TRBJ2-1, with D perhaps TRBD1 (6 bases). Trimming pared 5 bases from V and 0 bases from J, leaving 17 bases between. CDR1 DFQATT and CDR2 SNEGSKA come from the germline V gene (reference sequence). The CDR3 sequence is 16 residues long. In nucleotides, the CDR3 is TGCAGTGCTCCCAGAATCGACAGGAGCTCCTACAATGAGCAGTTCTTC. Its translation: CSAPRIDRSSYNEQFF.

About this clonotype itself: A clone one base away is much larger, so this may be a read error. V gene TRBV10-3 combines with J gene TRBJ1-2; TRBD1 aligns across 8 bases. The CDR3 totals 15 residues. J was trimmed by 10 bases and V by 10 bases; bases with no gene match: 20. Germline CDR1 reads ENHRY; CDR2 reads SYGVKD. The CDR3 DNA reads as TGTGCCACCGACGGCGGGGACAGGAGGACTCTCGACTACACCTTC. This encodes CATDGGDRRTLDYTF.

This sequence joins TRBV29-1 and TRBJ2-2, with 8 nucleotides matching TRBD2. V dropped 4 bases and J dropped 1; count of bases not matched to a gene: 5. From germline, CDR1 is SQVTM and CDR2 ANQGSEA. CDR3 length: 15 amino acids. In nucleotides, the CDR3 is TGCAGCGTTGTGGGGGCGGGAGGGAACACCGGGGAGCTGTTTTTT. This sequence encodes CSVVGAGGNTGELFF.

This clonotype was observed a handful of times. This chain links TRBV14 with TRBJ2-7; TRBD2 matches at 9 bases. The J segment lost 0 bases and the V segment lost 4 bases, leaving 1 base of the junction unmatched. CDR1 is SGHDN, CDR2 FVKESK, per germline. The CDR3 totals 14 residues. The CDR3 DNA is TGTGCCAGCAGCCTGGGACTAGCCTCCTACGAGCAGTACTTC. This gives the protein CASSLGLASYEQYF. The variable domain in full, completed from reference TRBV14 and TRBJ2-7, reads EAGVTQFPSHSVIEKGQTVTLRCDPISGHDNLYWYRRVMGKEIKFLLHFVKESKQDESGMPNNRFLAERTGGTYSTLKVQPAELEDSGVYFCASSLGLASYEQYFGPGTRLTVT.

The V call is TRBV20-1, the J call TRBJ2-1; TRBD2 aligns across 9 bases. The V segment lost 5 bases and the J segment 12 bases; nucleotides outside the gene matches: 17. Germline-derived CDR1 and CDR2 are DFQATT and SNEGSKA (reference sequence). This CDR3 has 15 amino acids. CDR3 loop: CSALNSGRRGYGQFF. The CDR3 DNA follows: TGCAGTGCTTTGAATAGCGGGAGAAGAGGCTATGGGCAGTTCTTC.